This T cell receptor (beta chain) was sequenced for a study of blood T cell repertoires in COVID-19. Unmatched junction bases numbered 19, after V lost 2 bases and J lost 6 bases. Germline-derived CDR1 and CDR2 are SGHTA and FQGNSA. CDR3 length: 19 amino acids. Sequenced by immunoSEQ multiplex PCR; TCRdb stores in-frame clones only, minus some. The sample shows about 70,000 clones, 80% to 90% of them seen only once. The TCR comes from a middle-aged man with acute or convalescent COVID-19. The material sequenced was peripheral blood. This sequence joins TRBV7-2 and TRBJ2-3; TRBD1 matches 8 bases. CDR3 DNA sequence: TGTGCCAGCAGCTTATTGCCAGGGGGCGAAGGCGCTGGGAGTGATACGCAGTATTTT. Translating gives CASSLLPGGEGAGSDTQYF.